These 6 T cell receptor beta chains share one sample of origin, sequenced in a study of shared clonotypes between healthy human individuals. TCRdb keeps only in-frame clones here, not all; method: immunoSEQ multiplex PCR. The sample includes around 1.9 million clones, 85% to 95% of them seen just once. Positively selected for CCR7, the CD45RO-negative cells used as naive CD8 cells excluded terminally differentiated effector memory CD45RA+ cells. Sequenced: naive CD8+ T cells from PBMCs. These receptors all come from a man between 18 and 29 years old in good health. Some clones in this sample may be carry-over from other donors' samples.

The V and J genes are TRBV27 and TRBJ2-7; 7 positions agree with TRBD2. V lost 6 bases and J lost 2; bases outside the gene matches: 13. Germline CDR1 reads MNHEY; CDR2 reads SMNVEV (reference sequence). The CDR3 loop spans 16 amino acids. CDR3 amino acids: CASSPTSGNLPYEQYF. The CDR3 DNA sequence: TGTGCCAGCAGCCCCACCAGCGGGAATTTGCCCTACGAGCAGTACTTC.

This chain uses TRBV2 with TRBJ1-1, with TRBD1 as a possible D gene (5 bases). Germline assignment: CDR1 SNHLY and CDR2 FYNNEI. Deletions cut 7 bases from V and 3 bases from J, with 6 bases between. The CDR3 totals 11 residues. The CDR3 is CASTGDTEAFF. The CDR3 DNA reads TGTGCCAGCACGGGGGACACTGAAGCTTTCTTT.

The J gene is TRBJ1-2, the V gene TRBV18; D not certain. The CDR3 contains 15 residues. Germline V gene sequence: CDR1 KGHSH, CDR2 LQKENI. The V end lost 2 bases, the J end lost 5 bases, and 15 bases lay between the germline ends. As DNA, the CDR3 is TGTGCCAGCTCACCAGAGTTACCTACACTTTATGGCTACACCTTC. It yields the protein CASSPELPTLYGYTF. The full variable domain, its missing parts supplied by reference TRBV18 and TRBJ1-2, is NAGVMQNPRHLVRRRGQEARLRCSPMKGHSHVYWYRQLPEEGLKFMVYLQKENIIDESGMPKERFSAEFPKEGPSILRIQQVVRGDSAAYFCASSPELPTLYGYTFGSGTRLTVV.

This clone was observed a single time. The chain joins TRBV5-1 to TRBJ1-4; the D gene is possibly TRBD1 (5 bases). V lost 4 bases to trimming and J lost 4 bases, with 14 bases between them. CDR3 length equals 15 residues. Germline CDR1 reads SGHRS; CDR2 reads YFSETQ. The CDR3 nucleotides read TGCGCCAGCAGCCCGACCAGGGAAATTAATGAAAAACTGTTTTTT. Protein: CASSPTREINEKLFF.

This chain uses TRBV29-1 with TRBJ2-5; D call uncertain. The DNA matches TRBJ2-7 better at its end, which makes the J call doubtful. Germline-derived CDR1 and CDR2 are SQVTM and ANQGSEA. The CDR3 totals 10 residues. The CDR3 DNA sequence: TGCAGCGTGGTTGCCTACGAGCAGTACTTC. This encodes CSVVAYEQYF.

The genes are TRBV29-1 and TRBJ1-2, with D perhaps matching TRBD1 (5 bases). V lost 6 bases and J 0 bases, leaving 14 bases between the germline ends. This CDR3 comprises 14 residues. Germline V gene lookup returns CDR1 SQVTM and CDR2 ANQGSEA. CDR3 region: CSVQGLMPNYGYTF. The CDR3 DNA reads TGCAGCGTCCAGGGTCTAATGCCTAACTATGGCTACACCTTC.